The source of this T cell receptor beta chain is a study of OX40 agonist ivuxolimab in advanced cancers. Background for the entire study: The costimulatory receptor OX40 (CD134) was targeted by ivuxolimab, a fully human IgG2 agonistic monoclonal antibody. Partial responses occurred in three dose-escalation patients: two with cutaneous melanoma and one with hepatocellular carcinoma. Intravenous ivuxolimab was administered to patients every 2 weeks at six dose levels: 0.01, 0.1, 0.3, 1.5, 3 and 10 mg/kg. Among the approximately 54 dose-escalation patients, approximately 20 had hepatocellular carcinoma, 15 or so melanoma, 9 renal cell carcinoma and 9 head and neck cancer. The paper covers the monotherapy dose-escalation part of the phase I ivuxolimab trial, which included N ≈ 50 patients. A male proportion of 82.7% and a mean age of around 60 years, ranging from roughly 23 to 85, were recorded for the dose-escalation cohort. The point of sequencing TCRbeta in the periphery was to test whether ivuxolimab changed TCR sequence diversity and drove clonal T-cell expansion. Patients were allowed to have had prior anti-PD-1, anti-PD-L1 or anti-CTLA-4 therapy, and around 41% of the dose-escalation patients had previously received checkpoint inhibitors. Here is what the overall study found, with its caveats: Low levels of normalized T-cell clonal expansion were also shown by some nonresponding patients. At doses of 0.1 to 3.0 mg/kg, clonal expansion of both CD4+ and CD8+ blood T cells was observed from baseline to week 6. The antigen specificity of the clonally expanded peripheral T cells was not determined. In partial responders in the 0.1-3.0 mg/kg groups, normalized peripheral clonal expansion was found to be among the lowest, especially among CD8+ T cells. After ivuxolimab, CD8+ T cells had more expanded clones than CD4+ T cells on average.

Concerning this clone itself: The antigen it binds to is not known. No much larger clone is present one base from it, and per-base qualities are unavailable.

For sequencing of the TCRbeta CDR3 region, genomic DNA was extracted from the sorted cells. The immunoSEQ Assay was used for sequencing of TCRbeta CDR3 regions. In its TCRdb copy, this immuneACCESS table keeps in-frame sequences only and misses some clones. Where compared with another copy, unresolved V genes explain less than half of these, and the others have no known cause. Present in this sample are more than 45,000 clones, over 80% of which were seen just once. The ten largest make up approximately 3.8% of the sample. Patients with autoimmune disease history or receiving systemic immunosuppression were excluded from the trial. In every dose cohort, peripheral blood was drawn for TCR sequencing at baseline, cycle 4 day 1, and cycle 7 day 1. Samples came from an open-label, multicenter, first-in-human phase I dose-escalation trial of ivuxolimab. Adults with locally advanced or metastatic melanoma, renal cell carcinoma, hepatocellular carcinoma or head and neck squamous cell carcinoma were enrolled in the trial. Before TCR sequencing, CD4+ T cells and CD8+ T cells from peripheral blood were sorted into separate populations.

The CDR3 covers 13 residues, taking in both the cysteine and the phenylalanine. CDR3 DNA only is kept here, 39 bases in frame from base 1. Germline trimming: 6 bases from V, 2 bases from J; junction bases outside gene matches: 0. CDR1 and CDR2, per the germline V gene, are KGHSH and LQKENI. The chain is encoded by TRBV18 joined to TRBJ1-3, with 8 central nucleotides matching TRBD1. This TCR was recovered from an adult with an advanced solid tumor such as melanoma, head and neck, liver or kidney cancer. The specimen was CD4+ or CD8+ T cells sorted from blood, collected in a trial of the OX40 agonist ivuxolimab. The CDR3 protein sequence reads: CASSTGAGNTIYF. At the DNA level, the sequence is TGTGCCAGCTCGACAGGGGCTGGAAACACCATATATTTT.